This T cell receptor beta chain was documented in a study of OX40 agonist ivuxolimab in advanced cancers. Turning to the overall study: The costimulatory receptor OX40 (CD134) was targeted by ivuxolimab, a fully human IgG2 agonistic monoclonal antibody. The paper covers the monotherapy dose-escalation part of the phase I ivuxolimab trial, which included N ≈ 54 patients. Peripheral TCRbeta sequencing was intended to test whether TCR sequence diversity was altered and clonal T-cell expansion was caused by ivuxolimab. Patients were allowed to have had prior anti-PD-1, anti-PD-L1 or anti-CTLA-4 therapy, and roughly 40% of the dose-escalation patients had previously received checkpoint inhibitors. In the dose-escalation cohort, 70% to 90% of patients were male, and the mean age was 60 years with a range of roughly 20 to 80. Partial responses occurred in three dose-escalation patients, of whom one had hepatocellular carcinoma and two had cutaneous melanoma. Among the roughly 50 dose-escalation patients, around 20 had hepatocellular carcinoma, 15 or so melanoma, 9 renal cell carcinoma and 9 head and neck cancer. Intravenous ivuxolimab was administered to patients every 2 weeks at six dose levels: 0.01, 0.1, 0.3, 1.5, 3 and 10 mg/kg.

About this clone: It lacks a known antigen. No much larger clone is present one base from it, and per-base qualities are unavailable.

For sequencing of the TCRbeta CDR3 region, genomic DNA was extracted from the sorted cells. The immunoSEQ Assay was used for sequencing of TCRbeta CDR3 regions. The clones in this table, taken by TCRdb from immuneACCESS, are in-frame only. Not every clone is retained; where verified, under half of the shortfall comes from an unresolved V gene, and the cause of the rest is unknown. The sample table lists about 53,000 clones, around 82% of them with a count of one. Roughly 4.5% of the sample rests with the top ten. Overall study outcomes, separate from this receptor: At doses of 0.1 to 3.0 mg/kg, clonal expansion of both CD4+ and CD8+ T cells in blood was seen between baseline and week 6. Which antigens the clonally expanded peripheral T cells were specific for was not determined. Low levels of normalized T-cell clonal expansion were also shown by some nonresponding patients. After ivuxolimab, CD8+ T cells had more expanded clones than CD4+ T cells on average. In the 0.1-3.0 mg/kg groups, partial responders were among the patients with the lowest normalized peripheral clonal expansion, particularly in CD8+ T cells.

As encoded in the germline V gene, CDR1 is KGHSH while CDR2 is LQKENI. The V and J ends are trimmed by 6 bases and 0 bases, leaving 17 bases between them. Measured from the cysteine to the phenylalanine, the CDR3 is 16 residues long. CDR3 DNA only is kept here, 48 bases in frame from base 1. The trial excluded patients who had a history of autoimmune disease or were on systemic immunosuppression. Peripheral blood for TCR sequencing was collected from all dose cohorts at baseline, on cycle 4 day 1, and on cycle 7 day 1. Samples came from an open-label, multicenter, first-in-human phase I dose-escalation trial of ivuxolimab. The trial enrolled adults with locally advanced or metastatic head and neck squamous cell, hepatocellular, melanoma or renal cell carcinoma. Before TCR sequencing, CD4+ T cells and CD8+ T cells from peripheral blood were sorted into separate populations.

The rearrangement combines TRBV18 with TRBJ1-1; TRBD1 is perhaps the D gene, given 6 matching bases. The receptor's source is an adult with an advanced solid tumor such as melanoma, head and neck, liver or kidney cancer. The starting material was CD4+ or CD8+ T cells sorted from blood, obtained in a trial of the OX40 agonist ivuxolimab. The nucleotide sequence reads TGTGCCAGCTCGCGGACAGATAGTTTCATGAACACTGAAGCTTTCTTT. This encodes CASSRTDSFMNTEAFF.